This TCR beta chain is drawn from a study of T cell responses to AZD1222 COVID-19 vaccine (dated by TCRdb to about 2021). Background on the whole study: AZD1222 recipients whose second dose came at about 4 weeks and those whose second dose came at about 12 weeks were combined into one group, since spike-specific TCR depth and breadth did not differ between the two schedules. Trial participants were enrolled by age into subgroups of 18-55, 56-69 and 70-plus years, and around 150, 29 and 61 TCR-sequenced participants, respectively, were included in these subgroups. A total of around 240 trial participants underwent TCR sequencing, of whom nearly 210 received two doses of AZD1222 and some 26 received two doses of the MenACWY control vaccine. What the authors observed across the whole study: Only six AZD1222 recipients were SARS-CoV-2 seropositive at baseline, limiting conclusions about previously exposed vaccinees. Because no samples from the day 14 peak response were available, repertoires could be characterized only after the peak T cell response. Spike-specific TCR breadth and depth rose significantly after two AZD1222 doses compared with day 0 and with MenACWY recipients. The 56-69-year group was small, and its depth increase did not reach significance, likely because of low power. Participants were mostly white British, with more females than males. The authors suggested clonal diversity may have been underestimated. The vaccine-associated CD4 TCRs covered the entire spike protein, and the dominant responses fell in regions 160-218 and 743-854. Epitopes outside the regions mutated in the B.1.351 and B.1.1.7 variants were reportedly recognized by nearly half of the unique spike-specific TCRs.

The time point label corresponds to: baseline before first vaccination. Samples from vaccinated people were obtained from the UK trials COV001 and COV002, which included a single-blind randomized controlled phase 2/3 trial of AZD1222 (ChAdOx1 nCoV-19) in healthy adults. For TCRbeta chain sequencing, PBMC samples from trial participants were taken at day 0 and at day 28 after the second dose. CDR1 is given as SGHNT and CDR2 as YYREEE, both from the germline V gene (reference sequence). The germline V and J ends show losses of 4 bases and 6 bases respectively, and no gene match explains 4 bases of the junction. Measured from the cysteine to the phenylalanine, the CDR3 is 13 residues long. Only CDR3 DNA is held: 39 bases, read in frame from base 1. In this sample, this clone turned up a few times. Its cognate antigen has yet to be identified. Per-nucleotide qualities are absent, and no much larger clonotype sits a single base away.

The CDR3 regions of human TCRbeta chains were analyzed by immunosequencing. Regarding the original processing steps: TCRs in the repertoires were matched against a reference library of SARS-CoV-2-specific TCRs that had been generated with the MIRA antigen-specificity platform. Breadth was defined as the fraction of unique TCRs that were SARS-CoV-2-associated. Depth was defined as the fraction of total T cells that were SARS-CoV-2-associated. Using the MIRA data, each spike-specific TCR was assigned both to the spike region to which the TCR was reactive and to a CD4 or CD8 class. Log10-transformed breadth and depth values were compared by one-way ANOVA with Sidak's multiple comparisons tests. Not all clones reach the TCRdb copy of this immuneACCESS table, which keeps in-frame sequences only. Checked studies attribute under half of the gap to unresolved V genes and leave the rest unexplained. That table is the source of V, J and clone size, and D and trimming were worked out from the DNA. The sample table lists about 260,000 clones, 93% of them with a count of one. Around 0.57% of the sample is in the top ten clones.

The chain couples TRBV5-4 to TRBJ2-1; 7 bases in the middle match TRBD1. The source was peripheral blood, collected on day 0 of AZD1222 vaccination. The sequence derives from an adult in good health. The CDR3 loop reads CASSPTGINEQFF. Read as DNA, the sequence is TGTGCCAGCAGCCCGACAGGGATCAATGAGCAGTTCTTC.